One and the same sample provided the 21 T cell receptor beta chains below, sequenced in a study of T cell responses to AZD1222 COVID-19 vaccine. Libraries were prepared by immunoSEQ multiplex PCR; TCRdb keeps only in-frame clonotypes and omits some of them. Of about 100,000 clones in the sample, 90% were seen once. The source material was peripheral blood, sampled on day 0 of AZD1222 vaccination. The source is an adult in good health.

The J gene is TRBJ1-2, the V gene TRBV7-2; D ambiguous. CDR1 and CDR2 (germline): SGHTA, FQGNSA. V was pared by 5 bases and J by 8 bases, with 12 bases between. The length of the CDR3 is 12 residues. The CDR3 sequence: CASSLPVKGYTF. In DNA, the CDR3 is TGTGCCAGCAGCCTGCCGGTGAAGGGCTACACCTTC.

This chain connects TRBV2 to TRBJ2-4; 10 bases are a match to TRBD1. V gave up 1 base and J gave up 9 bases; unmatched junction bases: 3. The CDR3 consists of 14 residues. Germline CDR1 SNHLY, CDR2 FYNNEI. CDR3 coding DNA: TGTGCCAGCAGTGAAGTTCGGACAGGGGGCATTCAGTACTTC. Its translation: CASSEVRTGGIQYF.

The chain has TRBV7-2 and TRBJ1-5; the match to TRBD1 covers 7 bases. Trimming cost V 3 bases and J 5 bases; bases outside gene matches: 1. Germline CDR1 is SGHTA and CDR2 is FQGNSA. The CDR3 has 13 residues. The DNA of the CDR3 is TGTGCCAGCAGCTTTGACAGGGATCAGCCCCAGCATTTT. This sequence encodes CASSFDRDQPQHF.

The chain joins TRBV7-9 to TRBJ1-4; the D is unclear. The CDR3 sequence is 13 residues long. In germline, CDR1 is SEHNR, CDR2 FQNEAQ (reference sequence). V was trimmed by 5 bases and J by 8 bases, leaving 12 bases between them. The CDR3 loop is CASSRIREEKLFF. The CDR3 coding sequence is TGTGCCAGCAGCCGGATTAGAGAGGAAAAACTGTTTTTT.

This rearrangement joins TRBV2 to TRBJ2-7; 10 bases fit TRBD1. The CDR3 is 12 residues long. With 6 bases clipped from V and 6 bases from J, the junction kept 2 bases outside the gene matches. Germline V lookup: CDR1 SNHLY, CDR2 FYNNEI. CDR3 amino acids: CASRGQGGEQYF. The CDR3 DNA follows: TGTGCCAGCAGAGGACAGGGGGGCGAGCAGTACTTC.

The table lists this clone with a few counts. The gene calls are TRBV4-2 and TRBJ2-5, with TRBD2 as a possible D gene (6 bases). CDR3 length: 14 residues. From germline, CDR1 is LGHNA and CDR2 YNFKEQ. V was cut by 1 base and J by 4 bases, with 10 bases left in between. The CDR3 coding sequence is TGTGCCAGCAGCCAAGTAGCGGAGGGAGAGACCCAGTACTTC. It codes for CASSQVAEGETQYF.

The CDR3 region has the DNA TGTGCCAGCAGCCAAGATCTCACAGGGGGGGAGCAGTACTTC. Translated: CASSQDLTGGEQYF. This chain uses TRBV3-1 (or the pseudogene TRBV3-2) with TRBJ2-7; 8 bases align to TRBD1. The junction had 5 bases not matched to a gene; V was cut back by 0 bases and J by 7 bases. This CDR3 region has 14 residues. Germline CDR1 and CDR2: LGHDT and YNNKEL (reference sequence).

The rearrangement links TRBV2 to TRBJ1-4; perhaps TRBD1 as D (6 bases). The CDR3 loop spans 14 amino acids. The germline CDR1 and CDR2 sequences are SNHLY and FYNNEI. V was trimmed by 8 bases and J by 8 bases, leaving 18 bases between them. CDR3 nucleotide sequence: TGTGCCAGCGCAAAGGGAAACCAGGGGGAAAAACTGTTTTTT. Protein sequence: CASAKGNQGEKLFF. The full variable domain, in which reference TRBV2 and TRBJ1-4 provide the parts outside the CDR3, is EPEVTQTPSHQVTQMGQEVILRCVPISNHLYFYWYRQILGQKVEFLVSFYNNEISEKSEIFDDQFSVERPDGSNFTLKIRSTKLEDSAMYFCASAKGNQGEKLFFGSGTQLSVL.

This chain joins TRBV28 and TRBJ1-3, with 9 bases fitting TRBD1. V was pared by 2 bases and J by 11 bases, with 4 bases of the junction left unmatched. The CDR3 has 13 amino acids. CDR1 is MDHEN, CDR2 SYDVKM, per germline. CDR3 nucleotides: TGTGCCAGCAGTTTAGGGACAGGGCACCCCATATATTTT. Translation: CASSLGTGHPIYF.

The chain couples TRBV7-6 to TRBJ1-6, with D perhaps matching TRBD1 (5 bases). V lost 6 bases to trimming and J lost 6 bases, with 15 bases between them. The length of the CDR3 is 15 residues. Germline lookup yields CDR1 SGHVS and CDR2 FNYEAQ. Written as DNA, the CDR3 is TGTGCCAGCAGTCCCGAGAGGCAGGGTAATTCACCCCTCCACTTT. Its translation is CASSPERQGNSPLHF.

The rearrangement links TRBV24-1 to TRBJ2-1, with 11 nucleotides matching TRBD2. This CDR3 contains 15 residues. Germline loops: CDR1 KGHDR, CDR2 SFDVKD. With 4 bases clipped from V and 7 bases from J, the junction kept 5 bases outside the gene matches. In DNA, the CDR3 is TGTGCCACCAGTGACCACGGGACTAGCGGAAATGAGCAGTTCTTC. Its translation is CATSDHGTSGNEQFF.

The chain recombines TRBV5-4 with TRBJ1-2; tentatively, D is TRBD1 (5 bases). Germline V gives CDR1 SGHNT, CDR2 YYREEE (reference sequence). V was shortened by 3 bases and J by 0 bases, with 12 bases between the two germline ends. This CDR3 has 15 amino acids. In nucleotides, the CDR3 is TGTGCCAGCAGCTCGGGGCCGGGCGCTAACTATGGCTACACCTTC. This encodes CASSSGPGANYGYTF.

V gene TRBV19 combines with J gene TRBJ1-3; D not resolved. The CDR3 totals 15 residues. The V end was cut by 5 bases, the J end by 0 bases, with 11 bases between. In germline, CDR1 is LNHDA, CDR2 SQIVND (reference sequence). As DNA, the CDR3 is TGTGCCAGTAGTTCCCCCAGCAACTCTGGAAACACCATATATTTT. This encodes CASSSPSNSGNTIYF.

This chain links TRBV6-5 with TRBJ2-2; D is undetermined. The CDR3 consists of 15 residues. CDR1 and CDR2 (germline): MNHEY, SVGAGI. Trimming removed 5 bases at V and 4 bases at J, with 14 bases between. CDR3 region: CASSLEPPGTGELFF. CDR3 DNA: TGTGCCAGCAGTCTAGAACCCCCGGGCACCGGGGAGCTGTTTTTT.

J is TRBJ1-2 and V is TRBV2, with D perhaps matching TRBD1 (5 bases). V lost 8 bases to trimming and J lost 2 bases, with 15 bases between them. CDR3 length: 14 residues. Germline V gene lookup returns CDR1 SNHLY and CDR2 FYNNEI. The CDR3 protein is CASGPGDANYGYTF. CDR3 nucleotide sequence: TGTGCCAGCGGCCCCGGGGACGCAAACTATGGCTACACCTTC.

CDR3 DNA: TGCGCCAGCAGCTTAAGGGGGCAGCAATACAAGAACACTGAAGCTTTCTTT. It encodes CASSLRGQQYKNTEAFF. The rearrangement uses TRBV5-1 and TRBJ1-1; 7 nucleotides agree with TRBD1. Germline V CDR1 and CDR2: SGHRS, YFSETQ. The length of the CDR3 is 17 residues. J was trimmed by 1 base and V by 2 bases; bases with no gene match: 11.

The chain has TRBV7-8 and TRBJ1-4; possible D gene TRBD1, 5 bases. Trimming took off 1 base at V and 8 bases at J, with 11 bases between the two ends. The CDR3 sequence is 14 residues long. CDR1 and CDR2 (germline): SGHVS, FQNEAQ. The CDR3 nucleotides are TGTGCCAGCAGCTTAGGGCACCAGGGAGAAAAACTGTTTTTT. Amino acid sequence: CASSLGHQGEKLFF.

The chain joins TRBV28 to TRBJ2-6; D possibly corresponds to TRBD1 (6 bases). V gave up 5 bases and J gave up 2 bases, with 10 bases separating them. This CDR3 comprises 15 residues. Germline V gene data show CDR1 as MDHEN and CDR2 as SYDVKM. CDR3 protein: CASSIQGAGANVLTF. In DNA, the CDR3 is TGTGCCAGCAGTATACAGGGTGCTGGGGCCAACGTCCTGACTTTC.

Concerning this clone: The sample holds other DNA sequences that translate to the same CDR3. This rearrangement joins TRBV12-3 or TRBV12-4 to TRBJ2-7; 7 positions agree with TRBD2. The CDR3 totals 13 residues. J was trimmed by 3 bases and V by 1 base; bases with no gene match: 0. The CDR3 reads CASSLGGGYEQYF. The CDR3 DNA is TGTGCCAGCAGTTTAGGGGGGGGCTACGAGCAGTACTTC.

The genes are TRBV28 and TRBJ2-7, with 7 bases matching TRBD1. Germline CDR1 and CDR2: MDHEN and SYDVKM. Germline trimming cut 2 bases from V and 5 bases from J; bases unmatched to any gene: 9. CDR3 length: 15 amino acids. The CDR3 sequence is CASSLGSTGADEQYF. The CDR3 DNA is TGTGCCAGCAGTTTAGGGTCCACAGGGGCGGACGAGCAGTACTTC.

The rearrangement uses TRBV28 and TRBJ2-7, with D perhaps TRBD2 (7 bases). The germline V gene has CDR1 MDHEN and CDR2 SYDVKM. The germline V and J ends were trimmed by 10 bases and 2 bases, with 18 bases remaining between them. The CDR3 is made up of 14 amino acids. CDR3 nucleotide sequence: TGTGCCACCCGGGGGGCGAGCGGGACCTACGAGCAGTACTTC. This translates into CATRGASGTYEQYF.